The source of this T cell receptor (beta chain) is a study of T cell responses to AZD1222 COVID-19 vaccine. This CDR3 has 13 amino acids. Germline lookup yields CDR1 SGHTA and CDR2 FQGNSA. Trimming removed 1 base at V and 5 bases at J, with 8 bases between. Clones were sequenced by immunoSEQ multiplex PCR, and TCRdb holds only the in-frame ones, with some missing. The sample holds roughly 120,000 clones; around 88% are singletons and the top ten take 6.5%. This sequence originates from an adult who received the AZD1222 COVID-19 vaccine. The source was peripheral blood, collected 28 days after the second AZD1222 dose. The V gene is TRBV7-2, the J gene TRBJ1-2; no clear D. The CDR3 DNA reads as TGTGCCAGCAGCTTAGGTCGGACTTATGGCTACACCTTC. Amino acid sequence: CASSLGRTYGYTF.